Listed below are T cell receptor beta chains from one sample, sequenced in a study of blood T cell repertoires in COVID-19. Profiling relied on immunoSEQ multiplex PCR, and the TCRdb table lists in-frame clones only, not all of them. In the table there are 20,000 to 25,000 clones, more than 75% of which are singletons. Sequencing used peripheral blood. The receptors were gathered from a man aged 50-60 years with active COVID-19. Each CDR3 is given with its conserved first and last residue. The D gene is left open where the match is weak. The listing skips clone size in some rows; elsewhere it reads once, few, many or a size class.

D gene | J gene | clone size | CDR3 length | V gene | CDR3 DNA | CDR3 protein
TRBD1 | TRBJ1-2 | medium-sized | 14 | TRBV4-3 | TGCGCCAGCAGCCACCTGGGACAGAACTATGGCTACACCTTC | CASSHLGQNYGYTF
TRBD2 | TRBJ2-5 | NA | 19 | TRBV5-1 | TGCGCCAGCAGCTTGCCGACCCGACTAGCGGGTGCTCCGGCGGAGACCCAGTACTTC | CASSLPTRLAGAPAETQYF
TRBD1 | TRBJ2-7 | NA | 14 | TRBV2 | TGTGCCAGCACTACGGGACAGCTAACCTACGAGCAGTACTTC | CASTTGQLTYEQYF
NA | TRBJ2-1 | NA | 15 | TRBV7-9 | TGTGCCAGCAGCTTCACTCCACCCAGGGCGGATGAGCAGTTCTTC | CASSFTPPRADEQFF
TRBD1 | TRBJ1-4 | NA | 14 | TRBV19 | TGTGCCAGTGCCGGACAGGCGGGGAATGAAAAACTGTTTTTT | CASAGQAGNEKLFF
TRBD2 | TRBJ2-1 | once | 14 | TRBV7-2 | TGTGCCAGCAGCCATAGCGGGGGCCTCGCTCAGCAGTTCTTC | CASSHSGGLAQQFF
TRBD2 | TRBJ2-7 | NA | 14 | TRBV3-1/TRBV3-2 | TGTGCCAGCAGCTCCGGGACTAGCTCCTACGAGCAGTACTTC | CASSSGTSSYEQYF
NA | TRBJ2-7 | NA | 16 | TRBV11-2 | TGTGCCAGCAGCTCTATAAGAACCCAGGGGTTATACGAGCAGTACTTC | CASSSIRTQGLYEQYF
NA | TRBJ2-1 | NA | 15 | TRBV6-5 | TGTGCCAGCAATTTGGTGGCCCCCTCCTACAATGAGCAGTTCTTC | CASNLVAPSYNEQFF
TRBD1 | TRBJ1-2 | once | 13 | TRBV24-1 | TGTGCCACCAGTGATCAACAGGGGGATGGCTACACCTTC | CATSDQQGDGYTF
NA | TRBJ2-7 | NA | 15 | TRBV9 | TGTGCCAGCAGCGTAGGGGCAATGGGTTTATACGAGCAGTACTTC | CASSVGAMGLYEQYF
TRBD2 | TRBJ2-2 | NA | 18 | TRBV20-1 | TGCAGTGCTAGTGCAGGACTAGCGGGGGGGCTAGGGACCGGGGAGCTGTTTTTT | CSASAGLAGGLGTGELFF
TRBD2 | TRBJ2-3 | NA | 18 | TRBV4-1 | TGCGCCAGCAGCCAAGATGCTAGCGGGGGATATCCCACAGATACGCAGTATTTT | CASSQDASGGYPTDTQYF
NA | TRBJ2-3 | once | 15 | TRBV4-1 | TGCGCCAGCAGCCAAGACCCAGTAGCCACAGATACGCAGTATTTT | CASSQDPVATDTQYF
NA | TRBJ2-7 | NA | 16 | TRBV7-6 | TGTGCCAGCAGCCGGTTGTCGGGCGGGGGCCCGGGCGAGCAGTACTTC | CASSRLSGGGPGEQYF
TRBD2 | TRBJ2-2 | NA | 18 | TRBV4-2 | TGTGCCAGCAGCCAAGATAGAGGAGCGGGGGGCATAACCGGGGAGCTGTTTTTT | CASSQDRGAGGITGELFF
TRBD2 | TRBJ2-5 | NA | 17 | TRBV7-9 | TGTGCCAGCAGCCCGTCGGGTAGCGGGGGGCTAGTTGAGACCCAGTACTTC | CASSPSGSGGLVETQYF
TRBD2 | TRBJ2-3 | NA | 15 | TRBV6-1 | TGTGCCAGCAGTGAAGCGCTCGGGGGGGCAGATACGCAGTATTTT | CASSEALGGADTQYF
TRBD1 | TRBJ1-4 | NA | 15 | TRBV5-1 | TGCGCCAGCAGCTTGCTGCAGGGGGCTGGGGAAAAACTGTTTTTT | CASSLLQGAGEKLFF
TRBD1 | TRBJ1-2 | NA | 14 | TRBV10-3 | TGTGCCATCCAGGACAGGGGGACGGTCTATGGCTACACCTTC | CAIQDRGTVYGYTF
NA | TRBJ1-4 | NA | 14 | TRBV4-1 | TGCGCCAGCAGCCAAACAGGTCCTAATGAAAAACTGTTTTTT | CASSQTGPNEKLFF
TRBD2 | TRBJ2-1 | NA | 14 | TRBV7-2 | TGTGCCAGCAGCTTAGCGCGGGGGTCGGGTGAGCAGTTCTTC | CASSLARGSGEQFF
NA | TRBJ2-2 | few | 18 | TRBV4-1 | TGCGCCAGCAGCCCCTCGGTGGGGGGGGGCCCCAACACCGGGGAGCTGTTTTTT | CASSPSVGGGPNTGELFF
NA | TRBJ1-5 | NA | 16 | TRBV30 | TGTGCCTCCGGTCGTAAGGGGCAAGAGGATTATCAGCCCCAGCATTTT | CASGRKGQEDYQPQHF
TRBD1 | TRBJ2-5 | NA | 14 | TRBV5-8 | TGTGCCAGCAGCTGGGGGACAGGGGACATGGCCCAGTACTTC | CASSWGTGDMAQYF
TRBD1 | TRBJ1-2 | NA | 15 | TRBV3-1/TRBV3-2 | TGTGCCAGCAGTCGAGGGACAGGGTGGAACTATGGCTACACCTTC | CASSRGTGWNYGYTF
TRBD2 | TRBJ2-5 | once | 14 | TRBV27 | TGTGCCAGCAGTTCGGGACTATTACAAGAGACCCAGTACTTC | CASSSGLLQETQYF
TRBD1 | TRBJ2-5 | NA | 15 | TRBV5-5 | TGTGCCAGCAGCTTGGACAGGGGGCGCGTAGAGACCCAGTACTTC | CASSLDRGRVETQYF
NA | TRBJ2-7 | NA | 12 | TRBV13 | TGTGCCAGCAGCACTGGGCCCTACGAGCAGTACTTC | CASSTGPYEQYF
TRBD2 | TRBJ2-1 | NA | 15 | TRBV7-2 | TGTGCCAGCAGCTTAAGCGGGGGTTTTTACAATGAGCAGTTCTTC | CASSLSGGFYNEQFF
TRBD1 | TRBJ1-2 | NA | 15 | TRBV18 | TGTGCCAGCTCACGAGGGACAGGGGTACGCTATGGCTACACCTTC | CASSRGTGVRYGYTF
NA | TRBJ2-6 | NA | 14 | TRBV30 | TGTGCCTGTACAGTGAGCTCTGGGGCCAACGTCCTGACTTTC | CACTVSSGANVLTF
NA | TRBJ1-5 | few | 13 | TRBV7-3 | TGTGCCAGCAGCATCAGGGGTGGCCAGCCCCAGCATTTT | CASSIRGGQPQHF
NA | TRBJ1-1 | NA | 13 | TRBV5-1 | TGCGCCAGCAGCTACTCTAGAGTCACTGAAGCTTTCTTT | CASSYSRVTEAFF
NA | TRBJ2-7 | NA | 14 | TRBV7-2 | TGTGCCAGCAGCTTAGCGCGGGGCAACTACGAGCAGTACTTC | CASSLARGNYEQYF
NA | TRBJ2-2 | NA | 16 | TRBV27 | TGTGCCACCATCTCTCTCCTACGGGGGGCCCCCCGGGAGCTGTTTTTT | CATISLLRGAPRELFF
TRBD2 | TRBJ2-1 | NA | 18 | TRBV9 | TGTGCCAGCAGCGGAAGACTAGCGGGGGGCCTTCGTGGGCATGAGCAGTTCTTC | CASSGRLAGGLRGHEQFF
TRBD2 | TRBJ2-2 | NA | 15 | TRBV4-3 | TGCGCCAGCAGCCAAGATCGACTAGCTCCCGGGGAGCTGTTTTTT | CASSQDRLAPGELFF
NA | TRBJ1-6 | few | 17 | TRBV19 | TGTGCCAGTAGTATTTCTCTTTGGCGGAGGACGAATTCACCCCTCCACTTT | CASSISLWRRTNSPLHF
NA | TRBJ2-1 | NA | 15 | TRBV4-1 | TGCGCCAGCAGCCAACTAGCGGACAGCTACAATGAGCAGTTCTTC | CASSQLADSYNEQFF
NA | TRBJ1-5 | NA | 13 | TRBV12-3/TRBV12-4 | TGTGCCAGCAGTGGAGGTAGCAATCAGCCCCAGCATTTT | CASSGGSNQPQHF
TRBD2 | TRBJ2-1 | once | 16 | TRBV5-1 | TGCGCCAGCAGCTATGGGGGTAGCGGGGGACCCAATGAGCAGTTCTTC | CASSYGGSGGPNEQFF
NA | TRBJ2-5 | once | 16 | TRBV7-9 | TGTGCCAGCAGAGTGGGGGGACCTAGAAGGTTAGAGACCCAGTACTTC | CASRVGGPRRLETQYF
NA | TRBJ2-2 | NA | 14 | TRBV7-9 | TGTGCCAGCAGCTTTTGGGGGAGGACCGGGGAGCTGTTTTTT | CASSFWGRTGELFF
TRBD1 | TRBJ1-5 | NA | 14 | TRBV5-1 | TGCGCCAGCAGCTCGACAGGGCTGGGGCAGCCCCAGCATTTT | CASSSTGLGQPQHF
NA | TRBJ2-3 | NA | 15 | TRBV6-1 | TGTGCCAGCAGTGATGGTAGCAGTAGCACAGATACGCAGTATTTT | CASSDGSSSTDTQYF
NA | TRBJ2-3 | NA | 16 | TRBV4-1 | TGCGCCAGCAGCCAAGGGGGGCTACGCCCCACAGATACGCAGTATTTT | CASSQGGLRPTDTQYF
TRBD2 | TRBJ2-3 | NA | 15 | TRBV18 | TGTGCCAGCTCCGCAGCGGGGGGGGTCACAGATACGCAGTATTTT | CASSAAGGVTDTQYF
TRBD1 | TRBJ2-1 | NA | 14 | TRBV3-1/TRBV3-2 | TGTGCCAGCAGCCGGGACAGGCGTTTCTCTGAGCAGTTCTTC | CASSRDRRFSEQFF
NA | TRBJ1-1 | NA | 14 | TRBV10-3 | TGTGCAGCTTCGGGGGGGGCAGGGGACACTGAAGCTTTCTTT | CAASGGAGDTEAFF
TRBD1 | TRBJ2-7 | NA | 16 | TRBV7-6 | TGTGCCAGCAGCTCTTTGACAGGGTGGAGCTCCTACGAGCAGTACTTC | CASSSLTGWSSYEQYF
NA | TRBJ1-3 | few | 15 | TRBV7-9 | TGTGCCAGCAGCTTAGAGGGGATTGCTGGAAACACCATATATTTT | CASSLEGIAGNTIYF
NA | TRBJ2-4 | NA | 11 | TRBV12-3/TRBV12-4 | TGTGCCAGCAGTCTGAGCGTGATTCAGTACTTC | CASSLSVIQYF
TRBD1 | TRBJ1-2 | NA | 16 | TRBV4-1 | TGCGCCAGCAGCCAACCCGGGACAGGGGCGTCCTATGGCTACACCTTC | CASSQPGTGASYGYTF
NA | TRBJ2-3 | once | 15 | TRBV7-9 | TGTGCCAGCAGCTTCCGGGACTGGAACCGTGATACGCAGTATTTT | CASSFRDWNRDTQYF
NA | TRBJ2-5 | NA | 13 | TRBV29-1 | TGCAGCGCGAACCGGGGGACAGCCATGCCCCAGTACTTC | CSANRGTAMPQYF
NA | TRBJ2-1 | NA | 14 | TRBV10-3 | TGTGCCACCCTCTACAGTGAAGTCTACAATGAGCAGTTCTTC | CATLYSEVYNEQFF
TRBD2 | TRBJ2-3 | NA | 19 | TRBV7-2 | TGTGCCAGCAGATCCGGGGGGGTGGAGCGGGGAAGGTTCGTGGATACGCAGTATTTT | CASRSGGVERGRFVDTQYF
TRBD2 | TRBJ2-1 | NA | 16 | TRBV2 | TGTGCCAGCAGTGGGGGACTAGCGGGGGGTCTCAATGAGCAGTTCTTC | CASSGGLAGGLNEQFF